The clone carrying this TCR beta chain was seen only a few times. Antigen specificity is unknown. This sample was included in a study of blood T cells in healthy people across ages. Turning to the study itself: Per two T cells, about one barcoded beta molecule was captured through template switching.

Study results and caveats: A roughly linear fall in TCR beta diversity per million T cells was seen with increasing age.

Looked up from germline, CDR1 is MNHEY and CDR2 is SVGAGI. The CDR3 covers 15 residues. Deletions cut 3 bases from V and 2 bases from J, with 13 bases between. Through a sample-barcoded 5' primer and a J-beta primer mix, a second PCR was run for roughly 6 to 12 cycles. MiXCR, run by TCRdb on the 5' RACE reads, gives a single entry per CDR3 protein. Found here are fewer than 2,000,000 distinct CDR3 sequences, approximately 39% of them singletons; the top ten hold 23%. Donors ranged from about 6 to 90 years old and were healthy Caucasians in Russia. Total RNA was isolated from each sample in quantities of at least 5 micrograms.

The chain recombines TRBV6-5 with TRBJ2-5; tentative D call: TRBD1 (6 bases). This TCR came from a human donor in good health. The source material was blood. As DNA, the CDR3 is TGTGCCAGCAGTTATACCTGGGGGCAACAAGAGACCCAGTACTTC. Its protein product is CASSYTWGQQETQYF.